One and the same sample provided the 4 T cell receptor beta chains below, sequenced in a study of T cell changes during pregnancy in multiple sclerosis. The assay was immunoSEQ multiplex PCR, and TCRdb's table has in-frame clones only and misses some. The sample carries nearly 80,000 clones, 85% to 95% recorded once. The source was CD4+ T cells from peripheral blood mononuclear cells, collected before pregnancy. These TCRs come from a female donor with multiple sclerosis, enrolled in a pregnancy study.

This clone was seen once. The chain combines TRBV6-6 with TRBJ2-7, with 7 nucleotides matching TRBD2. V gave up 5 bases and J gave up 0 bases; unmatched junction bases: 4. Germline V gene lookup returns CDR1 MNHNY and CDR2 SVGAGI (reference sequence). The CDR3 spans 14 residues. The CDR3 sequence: CASSGRDGSYEQYF. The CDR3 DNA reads TGTGCCAGCAGTGGGAGGGACGGCTCCTACGAGCAGTACTTC.

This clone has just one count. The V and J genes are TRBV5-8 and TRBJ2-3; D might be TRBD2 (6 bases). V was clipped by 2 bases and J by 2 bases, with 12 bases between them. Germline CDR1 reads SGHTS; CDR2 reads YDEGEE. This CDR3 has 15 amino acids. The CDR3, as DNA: TGTGCCAGCAGCTTTGAGCGGGTTCTCACAGATACGCAGTATTTT. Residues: CASSFERVLTDTQYF.

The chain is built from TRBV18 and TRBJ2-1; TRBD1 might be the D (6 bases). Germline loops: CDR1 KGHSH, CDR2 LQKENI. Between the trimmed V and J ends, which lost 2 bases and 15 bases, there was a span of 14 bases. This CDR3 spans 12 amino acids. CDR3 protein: CASSPGGLVLFF. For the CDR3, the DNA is TGTGCCAGCTCACCAGGGGGCCTTGTTCTGTTCTTC.

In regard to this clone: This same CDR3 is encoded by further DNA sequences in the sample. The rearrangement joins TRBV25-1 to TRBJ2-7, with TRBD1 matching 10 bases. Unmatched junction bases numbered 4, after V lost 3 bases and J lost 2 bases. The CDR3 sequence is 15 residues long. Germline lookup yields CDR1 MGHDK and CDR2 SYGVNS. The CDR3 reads CASSDPGTGAYEQYF. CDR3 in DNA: TGTGCCAGCAGTGACCCCGGGACAGGGGCCTACGAGCAGTACTTC.